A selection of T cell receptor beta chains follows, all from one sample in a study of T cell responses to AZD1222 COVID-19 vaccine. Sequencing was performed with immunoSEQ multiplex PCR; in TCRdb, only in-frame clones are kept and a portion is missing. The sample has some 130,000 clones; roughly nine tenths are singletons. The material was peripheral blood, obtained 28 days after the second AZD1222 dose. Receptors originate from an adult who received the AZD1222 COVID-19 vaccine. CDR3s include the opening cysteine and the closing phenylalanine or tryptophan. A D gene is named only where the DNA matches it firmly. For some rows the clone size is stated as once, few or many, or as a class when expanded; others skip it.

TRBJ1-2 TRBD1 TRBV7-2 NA CASSSSGTGAYGYTF TGTGCCAGCAGCTCTTCCGGGACAGGGGCGTATGGCTACACCTTC
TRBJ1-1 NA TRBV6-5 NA CASSFRNTEAFF TGTGCCAGCAGTTTCCGGAACACTGAAGCTTTCTTT
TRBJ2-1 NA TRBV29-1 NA CSVGGDSYEQFF TGCAGCGTGGGGGGGGACAGTTATGAGCAGTTCTTC
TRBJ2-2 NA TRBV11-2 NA CASSLDGSAGELFF TGTGCCAGCAGCTTAGATGGGAGTGCCGGGGAGCTGTTTTTT
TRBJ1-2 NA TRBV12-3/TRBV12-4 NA CASNRRGKDGYTF TGTGCCAGCAACCGGCGGGGGAAGGATGGCTACACCTTC
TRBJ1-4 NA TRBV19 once CASSSQGFNEKLFF TGTGCCAGTAGTAGCCAGGGGTTTAATGAAAAACTGTTTTTT
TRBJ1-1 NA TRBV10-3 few CAISESRNTEAFF TGTGCCATCAGTGAGTCGAGAAACACTGAAGCTTTCTTT
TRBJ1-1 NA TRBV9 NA CASSVDGDLNTEAFF TGTGCCAGCAGCGTAGATGGGGATTTGAACACTGAAGCTTTCTTT
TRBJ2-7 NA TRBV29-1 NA CSVVGLPVGPYEQYF TGCAGCGTTGTTGGTCTCCCGGTGGGGCCCTACGAGCAGTACTTC
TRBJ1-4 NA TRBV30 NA CAWSVPPAREKLFF TGTGCCTGGAGTGTACCCCCGGCGAGGGAAAAACTGTTTTTT
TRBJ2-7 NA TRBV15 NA CATSSDYGEQYF TGTGCCACCAGCAGTGATTACGGAGAGCAGTACTTC
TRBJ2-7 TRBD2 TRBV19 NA CASSRDYTYEQYF TGTGCCAGTAGTAGGGACTACACCTACGAGCAGTACTTC
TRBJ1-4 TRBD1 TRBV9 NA CASSPTGQINEKLFF TGTGCCAGCAGCCCTACGGGACAGATAAATGAAAAACTGTTTTTT
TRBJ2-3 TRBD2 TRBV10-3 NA CAIGSDGGSTDTQYF TGTGCCATCGGTTCTGATGGCGGGAGTACAGATACGCAGTATTTT
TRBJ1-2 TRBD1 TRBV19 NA CASSVGTGVSIGYGYTF TGTGCCAGTAGTGTCGGGACAGGGGTTAGTATTGGCTATGGCTACACCTTC
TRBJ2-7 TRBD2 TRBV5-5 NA CASRAGEASTYEQYF TGTGCCAGCAGGGCGGGGGAGGCCTCGACCTACGAGCAGTACTTC
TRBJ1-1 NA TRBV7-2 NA CASSLPQRDEAFF TGTGCCAGCAGCTTACCCCAGAGGGATGAAGCTTTCTTT
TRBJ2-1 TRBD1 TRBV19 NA CASSIHRTGDNEQFF TGTGCCAGTAGTATACACAGGACAGGGGACAATGAGCAGTTCTTC
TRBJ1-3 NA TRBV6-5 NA CASSYTDRGNTIYF TGTGCCAGCAGTTACACGGACAGAGGAAACACCATATATTTT
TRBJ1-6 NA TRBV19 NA CACPGTRHNSPLHF TGTGCCTGCCCGGGGACCCGCCATAATTCACCCCTCCACTTT
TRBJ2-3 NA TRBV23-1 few CASRFTDTQYF TGCGCCAGCAGGTTCACAGATACGCAGTATTTT
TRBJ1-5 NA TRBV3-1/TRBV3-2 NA CASSQGGQGLRPQHF TGTGCCAGCAGCCAAGGGGGGCAGGGCCTGAGGCCCCAGCATTTT
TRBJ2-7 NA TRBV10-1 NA CASSAATAVRKQYF TGCGCCAGCAGTGCAGCTACAGCGGTACGGAAGCAGTACTTC
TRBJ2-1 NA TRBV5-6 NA CASSLDKFGNEQFF TGTGCCAGCAGCTTGGACAAATTTGGCAATGAGCAGTTCTTC
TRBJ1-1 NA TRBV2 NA CASRVGTPPKTEAFF TGTGCCAGTCGGGTGGGGACCCCGCCGAAGACTGAAGCTTTCTTT
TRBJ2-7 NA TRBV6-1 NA CASSEVRIYEQYF TGTGCCAGCAGTGAAGTACGGATCTACGAGCAGTACTTC
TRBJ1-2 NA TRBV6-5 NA CASSYSRGGASYGYTF TGTGCCAGCAGTTACTCGAGGGGGGGCGCATCCTATGGCTACACCTTC
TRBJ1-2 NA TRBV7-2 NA CASSGFGVSYGYTF TGTGCCAGCAGCGGCTTCGGGGTCTCCTATGGCTACACCTTC
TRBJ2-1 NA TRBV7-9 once CASSTRGNEQFF TGTGCCAGCAGCACTAGAGGCAATGAGCAGTTCTTC
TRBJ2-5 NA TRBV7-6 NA CASSFSGGTQYF TGTGCCAGCAGTTTCTCTGGGGGGACCCAGTACTTC
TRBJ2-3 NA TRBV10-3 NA CAIGGIADTQYF TGTGCCATCGGAGGGATTGCAGATACGCAGTATTTT
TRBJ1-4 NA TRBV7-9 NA CASSSDSLNEKLFF TGTGCCAGCAGCTCGGACAGCCTTAATGAAAAACTGTTTTTT
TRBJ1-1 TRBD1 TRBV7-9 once CASSSNPSTGGTEAFF TGTGCCAGCAGCTCTAACCCCTCCACAGGGGGCACTGAAGCTTTCTTT
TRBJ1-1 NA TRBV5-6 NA CASSLVGRGETEAFF TGTGCCAGCAGCTTGGTTGGGAGGGGGGAAACTGAAGCTTTCTTT
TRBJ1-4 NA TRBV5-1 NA CASSYDIATNEKLFF TGCGCCAGCAGCTACGACATAGCAACTAATGAAAAACTGTTTTTT
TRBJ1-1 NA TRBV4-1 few CASSQGPGGQGREAFF TGCGCCAGCAGCCAAGGACCCGGGGGGCAAGGCCGGGAAGCTTTCTTT
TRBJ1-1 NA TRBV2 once CASSPGGTEAFF TGTGCCAGCAGCCCGGGCGGCACTGAAGCTTTCTTT
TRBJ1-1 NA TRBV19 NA CASSIGVEAFF TGTGCCAGTAGTATAGGGGTAGAAGCTTTCTTT
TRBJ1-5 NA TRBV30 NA CAWAPGPYQPQHF TGTGCCTGGGCGCCAGGCCCTTATCAGCCCCAGCATTTT
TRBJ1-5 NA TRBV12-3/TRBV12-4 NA CASSSRGNQPQHF TGTGCCAGCAGTTCCCGGGGCAATCAGCCCCAGCATTTT